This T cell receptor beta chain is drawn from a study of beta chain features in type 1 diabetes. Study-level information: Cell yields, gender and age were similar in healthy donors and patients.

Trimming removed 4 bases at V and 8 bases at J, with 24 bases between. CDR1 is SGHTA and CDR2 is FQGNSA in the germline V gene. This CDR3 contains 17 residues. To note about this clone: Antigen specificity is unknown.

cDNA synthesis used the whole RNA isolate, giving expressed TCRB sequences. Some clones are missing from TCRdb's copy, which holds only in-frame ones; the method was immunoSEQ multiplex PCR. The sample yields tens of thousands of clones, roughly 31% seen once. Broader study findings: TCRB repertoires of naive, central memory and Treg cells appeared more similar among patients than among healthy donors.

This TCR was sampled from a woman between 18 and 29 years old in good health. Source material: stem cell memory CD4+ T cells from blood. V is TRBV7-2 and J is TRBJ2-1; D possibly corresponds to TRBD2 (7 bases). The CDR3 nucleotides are TGTGCCAGCAGCTCCCCAACCGGAGGGGGGGCCAGATATGAGCAGTTCTTC. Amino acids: CASSSPTGGGARYEQFF.